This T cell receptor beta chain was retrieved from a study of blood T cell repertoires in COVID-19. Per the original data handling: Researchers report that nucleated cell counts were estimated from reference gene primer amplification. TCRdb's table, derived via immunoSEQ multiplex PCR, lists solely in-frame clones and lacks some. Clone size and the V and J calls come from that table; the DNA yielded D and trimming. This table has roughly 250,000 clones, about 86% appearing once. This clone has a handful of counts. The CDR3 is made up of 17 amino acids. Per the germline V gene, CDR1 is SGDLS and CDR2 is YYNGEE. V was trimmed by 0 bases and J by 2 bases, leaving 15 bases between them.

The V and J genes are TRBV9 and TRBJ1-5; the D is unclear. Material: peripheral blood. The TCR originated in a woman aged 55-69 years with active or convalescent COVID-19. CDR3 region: CASSVGEGGGGNQPQHF. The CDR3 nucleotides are TGTGCCAGCAGCGTAGGGGAGGGAGGTGGGGGCAATCAGCCCCAGCATTTT.